This T cell receptor (beta chain) was documented in a study of shared clonotypes between healthy human individuals (dated by TCRdb to about 2020). General notes on the study: The cohort comprised a couple of women and a few men aged 18 to 49 years. Between about 0.94 and 8.9 billion PBMCs per donor were obtained by leukapheresis. To increase sequencing depth and limit assay-specific biases, different laboratories used diverse techniques to prepare libraries and sequence TCR repertoires. To estimate repertoire size and how much clonotype sharing occurs between individuals, the study deeply sequenced the blood TCR repertoires of about 5 healthy adults. For each donor, three plates each were used for CD4 naive and CD4 memory, two plates were used for CD8 naive, and one plate was used for CD8 memory. What the study reported, not specific to this receptor: Across a few donors, approximately 4.6% of naive CD4, approximately 3.5% of naive CD8, 2.3% of memory CD4, and roughly 0.41% of memory CD8 clonotypes were shared. Larger estimated clonotype richness was generally found for naive subsets than for memory subsets. Compared with non-shared clonotypes, clonotypes shared by all four sorted-subset donors had higher generation probabilities. Because the study included a small number of donors, the genetic and exposure-history diversity represented was limited. Pairwise subsampling indicated that sequencing depth was expected to affect the degree of clonotype sharing among donors. Rarefaction of sorted-subset datasets indicated incomplete sequencing despite the large sequencing depth. Sampling was limited to blood, and TCR repertoires in tissue likely differ from TCR repertoires in blood.

The CDR3 starts with the cysteine, ends with the phenylalanine, and has 13 residues. The retained sequence is limited to the CDR3, 39 bases, with the frame set at the first base. Via the germline V gene (reference sequence), CDR1 is MNHNY and CDR2 SVGAGI. Relative to germline, V is 6 bases shorter and J is 2 bases shorter, with 8 bases between their ends. For the CD8 naive samples, CD45RO-negative cells were positively selected for CCR7, yielding a CD45RA+CCR7+ population from which TemRA cells were excluded. The donors were healthy, HIV-negative adults with no recently reported acute infections or vaccinations. Only Caucasian adults living in Nashville, Tennessee, USA were represented among the donors. Blood was collected by leukapheresis, and PBMCs were isolated by Ficoll-Histopaque density gradient centrifugation and then cryopreserved in liquid nitrogen vapor phase. Purity and quantity of every magnetically sorted T cell population were checked by analytical flow cytometry. From each sorted fraction, genomic DNA was isolated and quantified by UV absorbance on a Nanodrop 2000c.

Comments on this clone: There is no known antigen for this receptor. Qualities for individual bases were not recorded, and no much larger clone is one base off.

Using the deep immunoSEQ assay, TCR CDR3 regions were amplified from genomic DNA by multiplex PCR. For each cell subset, the extracted genomic DNA was distributed evenly across all wells of several immunoSEQ 96-well plates, and each plate served as one replicate. For sorted subsets, roughly 200 ng of genomic DNA, equivalent to around 29,000 T cell genomes, went into each replicate PCR. Purified libraries were quantified with a Qubit 3.0 fluorometer, sized on a Bioanalyzer 2100, and re-quantified with the KAPA Library Quantification kit. Each immunoSEQ 96-well plate was sequenced on its own single-read 150-cycle Illumina NextSeq 550 flow cell. The original pipeline was this. Because the immunoSEQ output held only junctional sequences and lacked quality scores, the filtering could not match the filtering applied to full-length reads. To assign V/J genes and CDR3, sequences were annotated using PyIR, a Python wrapper for IgBLAST v1.9, with IMGT germline references. Any read was removed if the V/J assignment was weak (E-value above 1e-6), the CDR3 was missing, or the read contained stop codons, out-of-frame junctions, or ambiguous translated residues. V3J clonotypes were defined as sequences sharing an identical inferred V gene, J gene, and CDR3 amino acid sequence. The percentage overlap between two repertoires was calculated by dividing the number of shared unique clonotypes by the size of the smaller repertoire. Three approaches were used to assess repertoire richness: RTK rarefaction, the Chao1 estimator, and Recon v2.1 estimates of unobserved clonotypes. Generation probabilities were computed with OLGA for all TCRbeta clonotypes obtained by the gDNA method from four donors. Here the immuneACCESS table is served through TCRdb, limited to in-frame sequences with V and J called. Missing clones are a known gap in these copies; in checked studies unresolved V genes cover under half, and the rest lacks a known reason. For V, J and clone size, that table is used; D and trimming come from the DNA. This sample has about 580,000 clones in its table, and more than 95% of those were observed once. The ten top clones hold 0.3% of the sample.

Here the chain combines TRBV6-6 and TRBJ1-5, with no confidently assigned D gene. The clonotype originates from a man younger than 40 in good health. Sequenced sample: naive CD8+ T cells sorted from blood. Read against the paper, the sample's cell subset or site label means: CD45RA+CCR7+. Here the CDR3 is given as CASRMNGNQPQHF. The nucleotide sequence reads as follows: TGTGCCAGCAGGATGAATGGCAATCAGCCCCAGCATTTT.